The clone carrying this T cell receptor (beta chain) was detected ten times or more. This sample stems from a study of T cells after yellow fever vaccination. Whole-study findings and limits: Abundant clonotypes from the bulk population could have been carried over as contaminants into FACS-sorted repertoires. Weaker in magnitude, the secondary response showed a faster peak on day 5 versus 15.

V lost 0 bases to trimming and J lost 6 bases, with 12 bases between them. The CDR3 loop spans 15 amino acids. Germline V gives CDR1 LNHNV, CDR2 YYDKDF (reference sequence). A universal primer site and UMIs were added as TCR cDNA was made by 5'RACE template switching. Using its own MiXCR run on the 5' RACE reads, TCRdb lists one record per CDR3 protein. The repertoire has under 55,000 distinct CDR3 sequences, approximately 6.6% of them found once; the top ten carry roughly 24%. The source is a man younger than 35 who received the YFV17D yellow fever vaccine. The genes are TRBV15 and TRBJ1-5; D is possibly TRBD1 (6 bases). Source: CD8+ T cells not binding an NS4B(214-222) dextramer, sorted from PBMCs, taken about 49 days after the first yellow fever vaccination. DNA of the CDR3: TGTGCCACCAGCAGAGATCGGCAAGGGGGTCAGCCCCAGCATTTT. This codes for CATSRDRQGGQPQHF.